Here is one TCR beta chain with its context. Its antigen is unidentified. The data originate from a study of cytomegalovirus exposure and HLA in healthy donors. The study's findings and limits: Reports state that TCR beta sequences accurately predicted most subjects' HLA-A and HLA-B alleles.

PCR employed 60 Vbeta and 13 Jbeta primers. Sequenced by immunoSEQ multiplex PCR; TCRdb stores in-frame clones only, minus some. The sample records more than 100,000 clones, 60% to 85% being singletons. The V gene's germline CDR1 is SGHTA and CDR2 FQGNSA. V shed 7 bases, J shed 3 bases, and the junction held 4 bases outside the gene matches. This CDR3 has 14 amino acids. The sample comprised PBMCs. This clonotype originated in a man in his forties or fifties in good health and CMV-seropositive. The chain has TRBV7-2 and TRBJ2-2; TRBD2 agrees at 8 bases. This CDR3 is CASTSGSHTGELFF. In DNA form, the CDR3 reads TGTGCCAGCACAAGCGGGAGTCACACCGGGGAGCTGTTTTTT. Full variable domain (rest looked up from reference TRBV7-2 and TRBJ2-2): GAGVSQSPSNKVTEKGKDVELRCDPISGHTALYWYRQSLGQGLEFLIYFQGNSAPDKSGLPSDRFSAERTGGSVSTLTIQRTQQEDSAVYLCASTSGSHTGELFFGEGSRLTVL.